Following are 31 T cell receptor beta chains from one sample sequenced in a study of patients and donors after allogeneic stem cell transplantation (TCRdb year 2020). Libraries were prepared through RT-PCR. For sequencing, a NextSeq 550 was employed. TCRdb reprocessing: public reads trimmed at Q25 with fastp, clones called with MiXCR, in-frame beta chains kept. Every entry covers one CDR3 protein and lists the most common genes and DNA from its rows. The sample yields about a million distinct CDR3 sequences; under 20% were counted once. About 6% of the sample is held by the ten biggest clonotypes. The specimen was blood, either unsorted or a sorted T cell fraction (not recorded which). The receptor set was obtained from a human donor who was either an allogeneic HSCT recipient or a stem cell or donor lymphocyte infusion donor (not recorded which). It is not recorded whose cells these are; they may come from a transplant donor.

With regard to this clonotype: This may stem from a read error, because a much larger clone lies one nucleotide away. The conserved phenylalanine or tryptophan is not found at the CDR3 terminus, so this likely reflects a read error. The chain links TRBV12-3 or TRBV12-4 to TRBJ2-5; TRBD1 is a possible D gene (6 bases). This CDR3 is 13 amino acids long. V was trimmed by 8 bases and J by 2 bases, leaving 12 bases between them. The CDR3 sequence is CASSGGRQETQYL. CDR3 sequence (DNA): TGTGCCAGCTCTGGGGGCAGACAAGAGACCCAGTACCTC.

The chain combines TRBV12-3 or TRBV12-4 with TRBJ1-4; the D gene is possibly TRBD1 (5 bases). The ends were cut back, 4 bases at V and 7 bases at J, with 19 bases in the middle. The CDR3 sequence is 16 residues long. The CDR3 sequence: CASSSRGARVSEKLFF. DNA for the CDR3: TGTGCCAGCAGTTCGAGGGGCGCCAGGGTCAGTGAAAAACTGTTTTTT.

This clonotype has a handful of counts. This chain joins TRBV7-8 and TRBJ1-1, with D unresolved. V was cut by 7 bases and J by 0 bases, with 24 bases left in between. CDR3 length equals 18 residues. CDR1 and CDR2 from the germline V gene are SGHVS and FQNEAQ. The CDR3 coding sequence is TGTGCCAGCACCTTCTTGAAAGGACCGAAACACATGAACACTGAAGCTTTCTTT. It is translated as CASTFLKGPKHMNTEAFF. Drawing the rest from reference TRBV7-8 and TRBJ1-1, the complete variable domain is GAGVSQSPRYKVAKRGQDVALRCDPISGHVSLFWYQQALGQGPEFLTYFQNEAQLDKSGLPSDRFFAERPEGSVSTLKIQRTQQEDSAVYLCASTFLKGPKHMNTEAFFGQGTRLTVV.

This clonotype was observed many times. This chain connects TRBV29-1 to TRBJ2-7; unclear D gene. V dropped 2 bases and J dropped 2 bases, with 4 bases sitting between them. This CDR3 has 11 residues. Germline CDR1 and CDR2: SQVTM and ANQGSEA. The CDR3 loop reads CSVESPYEQYF. CDR3 sequence (DNA): TGCAGCGTTGAAAGCCCCTACGAGCAGTACTTC.

The chain carries TRBV5-1 and TRBJ1-4, with 11 bases identical to TRBD1. CDR1 SGHRS and CDR2 YFSETQ come from the germline V gene. The ends lost 5 bases at V and 7 bases at J; junction bases unmatched: 7. This CDR3 is built from 15 residues. The CDR3 sequence: CASSLTGTGGEKLFF. For the CDR3, the DNA is TGCGCCAGCAGTTTAACCGGGACAGGGGGTGAAAAACTGTTTTTT.

This clonotype was counted only a few times. The J gene is TRBJ2-3, the V gene TRBV29-1; D might be TRBD1 or TRBD2, each matching 5 bases. Germline loops: CDR1 SQVTM, CDR2 ANQGSEA. The V and J ends lost 6 bases and 4 bases respectively, with 14 bases between them. The CDR3 length is 13 residues. CDR3 sequence reads: CSVLDWGADTQYF. The CDR3, as DNA: TGCAGCGTCTTGGACTGGGGCGCAGATACGCAGTATTTT.

This clonotype has just a few counts. The rearrangement uses TRBV7-9 and TRBJ1-2, with TRBD1 as a possible D gene (5 bases). CDR3 size: 13 residues. Trimming took 2 bases from V and 6 from J, leaving 10 bases between them. Per the germline V gene, CDR1 is SEHNR and CDR2 is FQNEAQ (reference sequence). The CDR3 protein is CASSLTREDGYTF. As DNA, the CDR3 is TGTGCCAGCAGCTTAACCAGGGAAGATGGCTACACCTTC.

This clonotype was seen a few times. The rearrangement links TRBV12-3 or TRBV12-4 to TRBJ2-7; TRBD2 agrees at 12 bases. The trim removed 1 base at V and 3 bases at J, leaving 7 bases unmatched. This CDR3 comprises 17 residues. The CDR3 DNA is TGTGCCAGCAGTTTAGGATCTGGACTAGCGGGGAACTACGAGCAGTACTTC. It is translated as CASSLGSGLAGNYEQYF.

This clonotype showed up just a few times. V and J are TRBV12-3 or TRBV12-4 and TRBJ2-1, with a possible D match to TRBD1 (6 bases). V was trimmed by 3 bases and J by 2 bases, leaving 17 bases between them. CDR3 length: 17 residues. CDR3: CASSFVRGTRPYNEQFF. CDR3 in DNA: TGTGCCAGCAGTTTCGTGAGGGGGACGAGACCCTACAATGAGCAGTTCTTC.

The chain uses TRBV27 and TRBJ1-4, with 8 bases lining up with TRBD1. Germline-derived CDR1 and CDR2 are MNHEY and SMNVEV (reference sequence). J lost 5 bases, V lost 5 bases, and 7 bases had no gene match. The CDR3 sequence is 15 residues long. The DNA of the CDR3 is TGTGCCAGCAGTCTGAGGGACAGGATAAATGAAAAACTGTTTTTT. This codes for CASSLRDRINEKLFF.

This chain links TRBV12-3 or TRBV12-4 with TRBJ2-2, with 14 bases lining up with TRBD2. The J segment lost 6 bases and the V segment lost 5 bases, leaving 5 bases of the junction unmatched. The length of the CDR3 is 16 residues. In nucleotides, the CDR3 is TGTGCCAGCAGTCCAGAGACTAGCGGGGGGGCCGGGGAGCTGTTTTTT. Protein sequence: CASSPETSGGAGELFF.

The rearrangement links TRBV20-1 to TRBJ1-5; tentative D call: TRBD1 (6 bases). There are 16 residues in the CDR3. The V gene lost 5 bases and the J gene lost 6 bases, with 23 bases spanning the gap. CDR1 DFQATT and CDR2 SNEGSKA come from the germline V gene (reference sequence). The CDR3 bases are TGCAGTGCTTCCGGGACACTTAATCGGGGAAGTCAGCCCCAGCATTTT. Its translation: CSASGTLNRGSQPQHF.

This clonotype was recorded many times. The chain combines TRBV12-3 or TRBV12-4 with TRBJ1-2; D ambiguous. V shed 3 bases and J shed 1 base, with 6 bases lying between them. CDR3 length equals 13 residues. CDR3: CASSLALNYGYTF. For the CDR3, the DNA is TGTGCCAGCAGTTTGGCGCTTAACTATGGCTACACCTTC.

This clonotype was counted between two and nine times. This sequence joins TRBV24-1 and TRBJ1-5, with TRBD1 as a possible D gene (5 bases). Trimming pared 4 bases from V and 6 bases from J, leaving 15 bases between. The CDR3 is 15 amino acids. Germline V CDR1 and CDR2: KGHDR, SFDVKD. This CDR3 reads CATSEGTLRPQPQHF. The CDR3 DNA reads as TGTGCCACCAGTGAGGGGACTCTTCGGCCTCAGCCCCAGCATTTT.

The chain employs TRBV5-1 and TRBJ2-3; D remains unclear. CDR3 size: 14 residues. V was clipped by 4 bases and J by 1 base, with 10 bases between them. Germline V gene lookup returns CDR1 SGHRS and CDR2 YFSETQ. This chain's CDR3 is CASSQPVGTDTQYF. DNA of the CDR3: TGCGCCAGCAGCCAACCGGTAGGCACAGATACGCAGTATTTT. The variable domain in full, completed from reference TRBV5-1 and TRBJ2-3, reads KAGVTQTPRYLIKTRGQQVTLSCSPISGHRSVSWYQQTPGQGLQFLFEYFSETQRNKGNFPGRFSGRQFSNSRSEMNVSTLELGDSALYLCASSQPVGTDTQYFGPGTRLTVL.

This clonotype turned up a few times. This sequence joins TRBV20-1 and TRBJ2-1; D is unresolved. V was pared by 5 bases and J by 4 bases, with 12 bases between. The CDR3 runs 13 residues. CDR1 and CDR2 (germline): DFQATT, SNEGSKA (reference sequence). The CDR3 DNA follows: TGCAGTGCTCCTCCCAGCAATTACAATGAGCAGTTCTTC. Protein sequence: CSAPPSNYNEQFF.

The chain recombines TRBV5-6 with TRBJ1-2; tentative D call: TRBD1 (5 bases). The CDR3 has 16 residues. The germline V and J ends were trimmed by 4 bases and 4 bases, with 20 bases remaining between them. Germline CDR1 reads SGHDT; CDR2 reads YYEEEE. The CDR3 is CASSRDKRQRSYGYTF. The DNA for the CDR3 is TGTGCCAGCAGCCGCGACAAAAGACAGCGAAGCTATGGCTACACCTTC.

This clonotype was observed many times. The chain uses TRBV6-1 and TRBJ2-4, with 9 bases identical to TRBD1. This CDR3 has 17 amino acids. Germline assignment: CDR1 MNHNS and CDR2 SASEGT. Unmatched junction bases numbered 8, after V lost 5 bases and J lost 0 bases. The CDR3 bases are TGTGCCAGCAGTACAGGGGGCGGGAAGGCAGCCAAAAACATTCAGTACTTC. Its translation: CASSTGGGKAAKNIQYF.

The chain uses TRBV18 and TRBJ2-7; 8 nucleotides align to TRBD1. CDR1 KGHSH and CDR2 LQKENI come from the germline V gene. J was trimmed by 7 bases and V by 4 bases; bases with no gene match: 15. The CDR3 contains 16 residues. CDR3 amino acids: CASSRSGTGADGEQYF. Here the CDR3 DNA reads TGTGCCAGCTCACGCTCCGGGACAGGAGCTGACGGGGAGCAGTACTTC.

V usage is TRBV7-2 and J usage is TRBJ2-2, with 8 nucleotides matching TRBD2. Trimming took 5 bases from V and 0 from J; bases not matched to a gene: 5. CDR3 length: 16 residues. The germline V gene has CDR1 SGHTA and CDR2 FQGNSA. CDR3 amino acids: CASSPRGGANTGELFF. CDR3 bases: TGTGCCAGCAGCCCTCGGGGGGGGGCGAACACCGGGGAGCTGTTTTTT. Supplemented by reference TRBV7-2 and TRBJ2-2, the full variable domain reads GAGVSQSPSNKVTEKGKDVELRCDPISGHTALYWYRQSLGQGLEFLIYFQGNSAPDKSGLPSDRFSAERTGGSVSTLTIQRTQQEDSAVYLCASSPRGGANTGELFFGEGSRLTVL.

The rearrangement joins TRBV12-3 or TRBV12-4 to TRBJ2-5; D is perhaps TRBD1 (6 bases). The CDR3 extends over 16 amino acids. Trimming left V 0 bases short and J 1 base short, with 12 bases between. This CDR3 is CASSLASGHRQETQYF. In DNA form, the CDR3 reads TGTGCCAGCAGTTTAGCTTCGGGACACCGCCAAGAGACCCAGTACTTC.

This clonotype came up a few times. The CDR3 nucleotides are TGTGCCATCACAAAAAGGTTTCTCTATGGCTACACCTTC. Translating it yields CAITKRFLYGYTF. The chain recombines TRBV10-3 with TRBJ1-2, with D hard to call. Trimming took 7 bases from V and 4 from J, leaving 13 bases between them. CDR3 length: 13 residues. The V gene's germline CDR1 is ENHRY and CDR2 SYGVKD.

The chain is built from TRBV15 and TRBJ1-4, with D possibly being TRBD1 (6 bases). The CDR3 contains 15 residues. The germline V gene encodes CDR1 LNHNV and CDR2 YYDKDF (reference sequence). Trimming removed 1 base at V and 7 bases at J, with 13 bases between. This chain's CDR3 is CATSRGTQGSEKLFF. CDR3 DNA: TGTGCCACCAGCAGAGGAACACAGGGAAGTGAAAAACTGTTTTTT.

The chain is built from TRBV7-9 and TRBJ2-5; 10 bases match TRBD1. The CDR3 has 14 amino acids. The ends lost 6 bases at V and 4 bases at J; junction bases unmatched: 5. Germline assignment: CDR1 SEHNR and CDR2 FQNEAQ (reference sequence). The CDR3 DNA is TGTGCCAGCAGTCGCGGACAGGGGGGAGAGACCCAGTACTTC. As protein: CASSRGQGGETQYF.

This clonotype was counted only a few times. The chain joins TRBV4-3 to TRBJ1-1, with a weak D call TRBD1 (5 bases). V lost 4 bases, J lost 4 bases, and 13 bases lay in between. CDR1 LGHNA and CDR2 YSLEER come from the germline V gene. This CDR3 comprises 14 residues. This chain's CDR3 is CASSPGPVGTEAFF. DNA of the CDR3: TGCGCCAGCAGCCCGGGACCGGTGGGCACTGAAGCTTTCTTT.

The chain employs TRBV5-1 and TRBJ2-1; 9 bases fit TRBD2. V lost 5 bases to trimming and J lost 10 bases; unmatched junction nucleotides: 16. In germline, CDR1 is SGHRS, CDR2 YFSETQ. The CDR3 runs 16 residues. Here the CDR3 DNA reads TGCGCCAGCAGAAGTTCGGCGGGAGGGCCCTCGAAGGAGCAGTTCTTC. Protein: CASRSSAGGPSKEQFF.

The chain combines TRBV6-4 with TRBJ2-3; D is possibly TRBD2 (6 bases). The germline V gene has CDR1 MRHNA and CDR2 SNTAGT. Trimming stripped 5 bases from V and 2 bases from J, with 14 bases between. The CDR3 is 15 residues long. The CDR3 bases are TGTGCCAGCAGTCCCGCGGGACTCATCACAGATACGCAGTATTTT. As protein: CASSPAGLITDTQYF.

V and J are TRBV28 and TRBJ1-6; 7 bases fit TRBD1. The junction had 8 bases not matched to a gene; V was cut back by 5 bases and J by 10 bases. CDR3 length: 14 residues. Germline loops: CDR1 MDHEN, CDR2 SYDVKM. Here the CDR3 DNA reads TGTGCCAGCAGTCAAAGAGGGGGCGGGTCACCCCTCCACTTT. Protein sequence: CASSQRGGGSPLHF.

This clonotype showed up just a few times. V gene TRBV28 combines with J gene TRBJ2-3; 9 nucleotides match TRBD2. CDR3 length: 15 amino acids. The V gene end was trimmed by 10 bases and the J gene end by 2 bases; junction bases not matched to a gene: 10. CDR1 is MDHEN and CDR2 is SYDVKM in the germline V gene. DNA for the CDR3: TGTGCCACGAGGGGAGCTAGCGGGACCACAGATACGCAGTATTTT. Translated, it gives CATRGASGTTDTQYF.

The rearrangement joins TRBV7-2 to TRBJ1-2; tentatively, D is TRBD1 (6 bases). V was pared by 4 bases and J by 5 bases, with 8 bases between. Germline-derived CDR1 and CDR2 are SGHTA and FQGNSA. CDR3 length equals 12 residues. This chain's CDR3 is CASSWDMYGYTF. The CDR3 nucleotides read TGTGCCAGCAGCTGGGACATGTATGGCTACACCTTC.

This clonotype was found a few times. The rearrangement uses TRBV2 and TRBJ1-4, with 8 bases aligning to TRBD1. Germline loops: CDR1 SNHLY, CDR2 FYNNEI. V gave up 1 base and J gave up 7 bases; unmatched junction bases: 2. This CDR3 spans 14 amino acids. The CDR3 region is CASSEDRGIEKLFF. For the CDR3, the DNA is TGTGCCAGCAGTGAAGACAGGGGGATTGAAAAACTGTTTTTT.